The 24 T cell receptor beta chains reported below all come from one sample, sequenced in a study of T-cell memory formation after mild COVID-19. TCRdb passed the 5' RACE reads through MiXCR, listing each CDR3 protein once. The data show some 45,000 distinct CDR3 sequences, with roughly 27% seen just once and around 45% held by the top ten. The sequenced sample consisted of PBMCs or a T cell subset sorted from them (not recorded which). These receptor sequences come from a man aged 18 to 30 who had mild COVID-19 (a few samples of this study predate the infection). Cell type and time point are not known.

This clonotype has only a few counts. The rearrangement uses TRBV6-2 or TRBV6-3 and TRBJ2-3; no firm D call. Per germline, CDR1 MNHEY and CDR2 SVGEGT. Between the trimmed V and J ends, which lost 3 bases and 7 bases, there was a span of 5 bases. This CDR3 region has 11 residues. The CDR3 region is CASSYWNTQYF. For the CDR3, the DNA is TGTGCCAGCAGTTATTGGAATACGCAGTATTTT.

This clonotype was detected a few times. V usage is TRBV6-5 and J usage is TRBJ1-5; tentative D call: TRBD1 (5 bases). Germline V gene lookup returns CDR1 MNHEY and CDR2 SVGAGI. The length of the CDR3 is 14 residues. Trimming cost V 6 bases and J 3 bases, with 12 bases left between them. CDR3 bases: TGTGCCAGCAGCACCACAGGTCCCAATCAGCCCCAGCATTTT. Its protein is CASSTTGPNQPQHF.

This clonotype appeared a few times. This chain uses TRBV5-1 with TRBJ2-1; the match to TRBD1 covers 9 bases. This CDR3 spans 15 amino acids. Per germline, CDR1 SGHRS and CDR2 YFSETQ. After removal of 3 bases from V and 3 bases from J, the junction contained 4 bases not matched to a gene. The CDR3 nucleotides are TGCGCCAGCAGCTCCGGGACAGGGATCTACAATGAGCAGTTCTTC. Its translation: CASSSGTGIYNEQFF.

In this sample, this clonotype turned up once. Here the CDR3 reads CASSDSPNYGYTF. The CDR3 DNA follows: TGTGCCAGCAGTGACAGTCCTAACTATGGCTACACCTTC. The chain combines TRBV6-2 or TRBV6-3 with TRBJ1-2; the D gene is possibly TRBD1 (5 bases). The CDR3 is 13 amino acids. Germline lookup yields CDR1 MNHEY and CDR2 SVGEGT. Trimming took 5 bases from V and 0 from J, leaving 7 bases between them.

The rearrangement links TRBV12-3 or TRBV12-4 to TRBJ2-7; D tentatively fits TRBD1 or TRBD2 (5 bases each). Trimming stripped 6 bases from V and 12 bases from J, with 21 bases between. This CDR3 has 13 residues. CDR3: CASSPGEGTSSYF. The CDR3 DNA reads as TGTGCCAGCAGCCCTGGTGAGGGGACCTCGTCGTACTTC.

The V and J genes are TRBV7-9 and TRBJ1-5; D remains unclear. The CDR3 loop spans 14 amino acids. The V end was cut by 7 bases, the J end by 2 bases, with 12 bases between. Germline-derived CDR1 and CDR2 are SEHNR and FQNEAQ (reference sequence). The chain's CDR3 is CASIPPMGNQPQHF. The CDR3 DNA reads TGTGCCAGCATTCCACCAATGGGCAATCAGCCCCAGCATTTT.

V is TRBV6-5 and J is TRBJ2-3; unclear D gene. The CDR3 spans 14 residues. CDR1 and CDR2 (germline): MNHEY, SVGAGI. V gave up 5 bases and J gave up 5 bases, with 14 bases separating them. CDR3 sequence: CASSDGPVGDTQYF. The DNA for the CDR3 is TGTGCCAGCAGTGACGGACCGGTGGGAGATACGCAGTATTTT.

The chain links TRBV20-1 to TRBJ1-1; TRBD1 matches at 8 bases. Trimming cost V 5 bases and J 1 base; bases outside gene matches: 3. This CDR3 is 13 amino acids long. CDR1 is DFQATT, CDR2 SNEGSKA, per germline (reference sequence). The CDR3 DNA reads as TGCAGTGCTGCGACAGGGGAGAACACTGAAGCTTTCTTT. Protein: CSAATGENTEAFF.

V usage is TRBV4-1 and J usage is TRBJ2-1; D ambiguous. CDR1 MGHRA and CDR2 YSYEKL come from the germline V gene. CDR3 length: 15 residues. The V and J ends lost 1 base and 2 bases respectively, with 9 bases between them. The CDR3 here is CASSQVHGPYNEQFF. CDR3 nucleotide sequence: TGCGCCAGCAGCCAAGTGCACGGCCCCTACAATGAGCAGTTCTTC.

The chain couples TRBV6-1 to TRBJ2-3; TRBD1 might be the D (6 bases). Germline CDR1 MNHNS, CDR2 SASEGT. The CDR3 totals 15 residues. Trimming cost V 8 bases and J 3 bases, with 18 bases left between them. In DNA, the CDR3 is TGTGCCAGCTCTTCACAACAGGGTGTGACAGATACGCAGTATTTT. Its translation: CASSSQQGVTDTQYF.

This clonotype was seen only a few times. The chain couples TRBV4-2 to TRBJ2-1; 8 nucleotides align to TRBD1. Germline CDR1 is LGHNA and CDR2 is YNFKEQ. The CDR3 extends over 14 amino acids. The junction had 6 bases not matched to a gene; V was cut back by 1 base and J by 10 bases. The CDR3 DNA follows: TGTGCCAGCAGCCAAGTGGACAGGGTGAACGAGCAGTTCTTC. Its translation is CASSQVDRVNEQFF.

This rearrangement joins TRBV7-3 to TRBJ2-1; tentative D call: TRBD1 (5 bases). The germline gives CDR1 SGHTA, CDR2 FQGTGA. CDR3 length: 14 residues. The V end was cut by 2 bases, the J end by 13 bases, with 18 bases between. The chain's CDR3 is CASSLSPGWDHQFF. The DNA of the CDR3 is TGTGCCAGCAGCTTATCCCCAGGGTGGGATCACCAGTTCTTC.

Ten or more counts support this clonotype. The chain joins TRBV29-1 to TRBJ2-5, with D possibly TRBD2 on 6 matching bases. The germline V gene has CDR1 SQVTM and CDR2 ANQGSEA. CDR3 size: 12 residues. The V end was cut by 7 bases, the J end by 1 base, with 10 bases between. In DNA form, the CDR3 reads TGCAGCGGTGGGGGGACCCAAGAGACCCAGTACTTC. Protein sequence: CSGGGTQETQYF.

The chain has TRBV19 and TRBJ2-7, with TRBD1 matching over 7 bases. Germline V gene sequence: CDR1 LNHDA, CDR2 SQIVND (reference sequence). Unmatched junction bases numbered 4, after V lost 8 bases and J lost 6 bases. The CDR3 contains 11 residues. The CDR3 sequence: CASGDSAEQYF. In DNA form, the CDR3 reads TGTGCCAGTGGGGACAGTGCCGAGCAGTACTTC.

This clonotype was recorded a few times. The CDR3 coding sequence is TGTGCCAGCAGCCAGCTACACACGGACCGTTCCTACGAGCAGTACTTC. It encodes CASSQLHTDRSYEQYF. The rearrangement joins TRBV4-2 to TRBJ2-7, with unresolved D. The CDR3 consists of 16 residues. Germline V gene sequence: CDR1 LGHNA, CDR2 YNFKEQ. Trimming stripped 3 bases from V and 1 base from J, with 16 bases between.

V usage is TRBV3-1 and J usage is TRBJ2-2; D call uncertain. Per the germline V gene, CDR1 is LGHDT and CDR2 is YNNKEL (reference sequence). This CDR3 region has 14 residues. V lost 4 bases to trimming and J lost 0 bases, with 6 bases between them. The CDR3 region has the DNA TGTGCCAGCAGCCCGGACCCGAACACCGGGGAGCTGTTTTTT. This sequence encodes CASSPDPNTGELFF.

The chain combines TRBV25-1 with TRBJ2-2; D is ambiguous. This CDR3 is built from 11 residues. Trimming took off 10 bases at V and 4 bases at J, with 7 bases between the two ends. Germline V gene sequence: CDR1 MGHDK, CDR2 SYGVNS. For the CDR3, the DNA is TGTGCCACCGACGGCACCGGGGAGCTGTTTTTT. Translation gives CATDGTGELFF.

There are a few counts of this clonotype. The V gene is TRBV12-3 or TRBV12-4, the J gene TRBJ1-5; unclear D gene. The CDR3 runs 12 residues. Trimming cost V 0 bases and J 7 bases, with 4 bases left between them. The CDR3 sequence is CASSLAEQPQHF. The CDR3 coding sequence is TGTGCCAGCAGTTTAGCAGAACAGCCCCAGCATTTT.

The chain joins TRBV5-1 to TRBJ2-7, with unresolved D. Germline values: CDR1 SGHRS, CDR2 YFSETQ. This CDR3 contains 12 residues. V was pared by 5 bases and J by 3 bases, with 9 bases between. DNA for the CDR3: TGCGCCAGCAGATTGTCACTCTACGAGCAGTACTTC. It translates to CASRLSLYEQYF.

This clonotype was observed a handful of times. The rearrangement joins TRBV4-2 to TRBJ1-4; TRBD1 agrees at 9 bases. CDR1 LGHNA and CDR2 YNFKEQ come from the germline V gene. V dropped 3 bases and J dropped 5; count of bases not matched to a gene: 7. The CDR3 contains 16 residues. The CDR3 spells CASSQLGQGKNEKLFF. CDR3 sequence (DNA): TGTGCCAGCAGCCAGCTTGGACAGGGGAAAAATGAAAAACTGTTTTTT.

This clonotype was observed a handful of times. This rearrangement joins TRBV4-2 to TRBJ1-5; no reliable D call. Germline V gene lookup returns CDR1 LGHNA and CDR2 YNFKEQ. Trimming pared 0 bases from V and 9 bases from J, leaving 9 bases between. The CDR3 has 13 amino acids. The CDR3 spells CASSQDSPGPQHF. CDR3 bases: TGTGCCAGCAGCCAAGATTCCCCGGGGCCCCAGCATTTT.

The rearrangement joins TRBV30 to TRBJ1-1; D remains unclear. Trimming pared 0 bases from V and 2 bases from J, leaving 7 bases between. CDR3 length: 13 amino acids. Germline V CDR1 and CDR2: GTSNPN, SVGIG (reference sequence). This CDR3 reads CAWSVEGNTEAFF. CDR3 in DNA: TGTGCCTGGAGTGTTGAGGGCAACACTGAAGCTTTCTTT. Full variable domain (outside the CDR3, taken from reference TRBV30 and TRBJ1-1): SQTIHQWPATLVQPVGSPLSLECTVEGTSNPNLYWYRQAAGRGLQLLFYSVGIGQISSEVPQNLSASRPQDRQFILSSKKLLLSDSGFYLCAWSVEGNTEAFFGQGTRLTVV.

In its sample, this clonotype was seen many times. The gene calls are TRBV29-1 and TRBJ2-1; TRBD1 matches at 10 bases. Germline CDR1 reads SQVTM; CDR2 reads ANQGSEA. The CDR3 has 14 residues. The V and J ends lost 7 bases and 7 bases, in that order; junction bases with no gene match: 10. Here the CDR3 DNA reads TGCAGCGCCGAGGGGACAGGGGAGACTAATGAGCAGTTCTTC. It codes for CSAEGTGETNEQFF.

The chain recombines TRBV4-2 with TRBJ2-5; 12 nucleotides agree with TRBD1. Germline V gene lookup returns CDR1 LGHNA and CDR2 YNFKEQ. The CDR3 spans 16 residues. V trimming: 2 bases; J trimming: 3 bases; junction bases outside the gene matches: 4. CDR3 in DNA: TGTGCCAGCAGCCAACCGGGACAGGGGGCAAAAGAGACCCAGTACTTC. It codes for CASSQPGQGAKETQYF.